This T cell receptor (beta chain) emerged from a study of cytomegalovirus exposure and HLA in healthy donors. Study conclusions and caveats: A later examination showed that TCR association rates differed by HLA locus, with DRB1 most and HLA-C fewest.

J gave up 15 bases and V 3 bases, and 7 bases lay outside the gene matches. CDR3 length: 12 amino acids. Germline CDR1 SGHVS, CDR2 FQNEAQ. PCR was performed using 60 Vbeta and 13 Jbeta primers. Some clones are missing from TCRdb's copy, which holds only in-frame ones; the method was immunoSEQ multiplex PCR. The sample has 150,000 to 200,000 clones, 82% seen once; the top ten hold approximately 1.4%. Remarks on this clone: What it binds is unknown.

The origin of this receptor is a man aged 40-55 years in good health and CMV-seronegative. The sequenced sample was PBMCs. The chain combines TRBV7-8 with TRBJ1-5; 8 positions agree with TRBD1. The CDR3 DNA reads TGTGCCAGCAGCTTGAGGACAGGGCGTGTGCATTTT. It is translated as CASSLRTGRVHF.